These 14 T cell receptor beta chains came from one sample sequenced in a study of T-cell memory formation after mild COVID-19. Using its own MiXCR run on the 5' RACE reads, TCRdb lists one record per CDR3 protein. The sample lists about 350,000 distinct CDR3 sequences, around 13% occurring once. The sample comprised PBMCs or a T cell subset sorted from them (not recorded which). The source is a man between 18 and 29 years old who had mild COVID-19 (a few samples of this study predate the infection). Cell type and time point are not known.

This clonotype showed up many times. The chain joins TRBV7-2 to TRBJ1-2, with unresolved D. V lost 5 bases to trimming and J lost 6 bases, with 13 bases between them. Germline loops: CDR1 SGHTA, CDR2 FQGNSA. CDR3 length: 13 residues. The CDR3 region is CASSPTPQDGYTF. The DNA of the CDR3 is TGTGCCAGCAGCCCTACCCCCCAGGATGGCTACACCTTC.

This chain connects TRBV4-2 to TRBJ1-1; no clear D. Deletions cut 3 bases from V and 0 bases from J, with 14 bases between. The V gene's germline CDR1 is LGHNA and CDR2 YNFKEQ. The CDR3 loop spans 16 amino acids. The chain's CDR3 is CASSHTRGRVNTEAFF. The DNA for the CDR3 is TGTGCCAGCAGCCACACAAGAGGGAGGGTGAACACTGAAGCTTTCTTT.

Only a few counts were recorded for this clonotype. The J gene is TRBJ1-2, the V gene TRBV6-6, with no clear D. The CDR3 is made up of 15 amino acids. CDR1 is MNHNY and CDR2 is SVGAGI in the germline V gene (reference sequence). V lost 2 bases to trimming and J lost 6 bases, with 16 bases between them. The CDR3 loop is CASSYEELARDGYTF. CDR3 nucleotide sequence: TGTGCCAGCAGTTACGAAGAGCTGGCCCGGGATGGCTACACCTTC.

J is TRBJ1-1 and V is TRBV2; D perhaps matches TRBD1 (6 bases). Germline loops: CDR1 SNHLY, CDR2 FYNNEI. With 8 bases removed from V and 1 base from J, the gap between germline ends came to 14 bases. The CDR3 is made up of 14 amino acids. The CDR3 loop is CASSLQGQNTEAFF. CDR3 DNA: TGTGCCAGCTCCCTCCAGGGGCAGAACACTGAAGCTTTCTTT.

This clonotype was seen a single time. CDR3 amino acids: CASSSSGADEAFF. The CDR3 DNA follows: TGTGCCAGCAGTTCCTCAGGCGCCGATGAAGCTTTCTTT. The V and J genes are TRBV12-3 or TRBV12-4 and TRBJ1-1; no clear D gene. V dropped 4 bases and J dropped 7 bases, with 13 bases sitting between them. The CDR3 has 13 amino acids.

This clonotype was counted between two and nine times. The chain is built from TRBV7-9 and TRBJ2-1; D not certain. The CDR3 sequence is 15 residues long. V was clipped by 5 bases and J by 8 bases, with 19 bases between them. Per the germline V gene, CDR1 is SEHNR and CDR2 is FQNEAQ (reference sequence). This chain's CDR3 is CASSPHGLKTDEQFF. Here the CDR3 DNA reads TGTGCCAGCAGCCCGCACGGGCTCAAAACCGATGAGCAGTTCTTC.

This clonotype has just a few counts. The chain combines TRBV7-3 with TRBJ2-3; possible D gene TRBD1, 6 bases. The V gene's germline CDR1 is SGHTA and CDR2 FQGTGA. The CDR3 has 15 residues. V lost 1 base and J 4 bases, leaving 12 bases between the germline ends. The CDR3 reads CASSLSGGWPDTQYF. CDR3 sequence (DNA): TGTGCCAGCAGCTTAAGTGGGGGCTGGCCAGATACGCAGTATTTT. Complete variable domain (other parts from reference TRBV7-3 and TRBJ2-3): GAGVSQTPSNKVTEKGKYVELRCDPISGHTALYWYRQSLGQGPEFLIYFQGTGAADDSGLPNDRFFAVRPEGSVSTLKIQRTERGDSAVYLCASSLSGGWPDTQYFGPGTRLTVL.

CDR3 sequence (DNA): TGTGCCAGCAGCGTAGCTTCGGGGGACGGGTTGTATTCACCCCTCCACTTT. Translating it yields CASSVASGDGLYSPLHF. This chain connects TRBV9 to TRBJ1-6; the D gene is possibly TRBD1 (5 bases). This CDR3 has 17 residues. The ends were cut back, 0 bases at V and 8 bases at J, with 18 bases in the middle. The germline CDR1 and CDR2 sequences are SGDLS and YYNGEE.

The rearrangement joins TRBV12-3 or TRBV12-4 to TRBJ2-5, with 10 nucleotides matching TRBD1. V dropped 8 bases and J dropped 5; count of bases not matched to a gene: 8. This CDR3 region has 14 residues. CDR3: CASASGTGDETQYF. DNA of the CDR3: TGTGCCAGCGCTTCCGGGACAGGGGATGAGACCCAGTACTTC.

This clonotype was recorded a few times. V usage is TRBV10-2 and J usage is TRBJ2-3; D gene uncertain. This CDR3 comprises 15 residues. Germline V CDR1 and CDR2: WSHSY, SAAADI. The ends were cut back, 0 bases at V and 1 base at J, with 8 bases in the middle. CDR3 bases: TGCGCCAGCAGTGAGTCGGGTTGGGGCACAGATACGCAGTATTTT. This sequence encodes CASSESGWGTDTQYF.

The chain carries TRBV7-6 and TRBJ2-1; D perhaps matches TRBD2 (5 bases). This CDR3 is built from 16 residues. V was pared by 1 base and J by 8 bases, with 18 bases between. Germline lookup yields CDR1 SGHVS and CDR2 FNYEAQ. The DNA for the CDR3 is TGTGCCAGCAGCTTAGTTGCGGAGCACATTAGCGATGAGCAGTTCTTC. As protein: CASSLVAEHISDEQFF.

This clonotype has just a few counts. The gene calls are TRBV7-9 and TRBJ2-7; D possibly corresponds to TRBD2 (5 bases). V was pared by 5 bases and J by 6 bases, with 11 bases between. CDR1 and CDR2 (germline): SEHNR, FQNEAQ (reference sequence). The CDR3 covers 12 residues. The CDR3 region is CASSPAGGEQYF. In nucleotides, the CDR3 is TGTGCCAGCAGCCCCGCCGGAGGCGAGCAGTACTTC.

The genes are TRBV7-2 and TRBJ2-7; TRBD1 aligns across 10 bases. CDR1 and CDR2 from the germline V gene are SGHTA and FQGNSA. This CDR3 has 15 residues. Losses at the gene ends were 5 bases for V and 5 bases for J; bases not matched to a gene: 9. CDR3 in DNA: TGTGCCAGCAGCGAAAGACAGGGGGCAATCGACGAGCAGTACTTC. As protein: CASSERQGAIDEQYF.

This clonotype was counted ten times or more. The V call is TRBV4-2, the J call TRBJ1-5; no clear D. The CDR3 extends over 14 amino acids. CDR1 and CDR2 (germline): LGHNA, YNFKEQ. V was clipped by 1 base and J by 9 bases, with 13 bases between them. The CDR3 here is CASSQGVTVGPQHF. DNA for the CDR3: TGTGCCAGCAGCCAAGGGGTGACTGTCGGGCCCCAGCATTTT.